These T cell receptor beta chains were read from a single sample in a study of T-cell memory formation after mild COVID-19. TCRdb reprocessed the 5' RACE reads via MiXCR and lists one record per CDR3 protein. The sample carries 400,000 or so distinct CDR3 sequences, roughly 20% recorded once. The sequenced sample consisted of PBMCs or a T cell subset sorted from them (not recorded which). These receptors came from an adult woman who had mild COVID-19 (a few samples of this study predate the infection). Cell type and time point are not known. CDR3s include the opening cysteine and the closing phenylalanine or tryptophan. The D gene is left open where the match is weak. Clone size is stated in some rows and not others, as once, few, many or a class when expanded.

v_gene	abundance	j_gene	d_gene	CDR3aa	CDR3nt
TRBV27	.	TRBJ1-5	.	CASSPQGYGNQPQHF	TGTGCCAGCAGTCCACAGGGTTATGGCAATCAGCCCCAGCATTTT
TRBV12-3/TRBV12-4	few	TRBJ2-7	TRBD1	CASSATGGTQYF	TGTGCCAGCAGCGCGACAGGGGGAACGCAGTACTTC
TRBV6-2/TRBV6-3	.	TRBJ2-5	.	CASSYYSRETQYF	TGTGCCAGCAGTTATTATAGCCGAGAGACCCAGTACTTC
TRBV12-3/TRBV12-4	.	TRBJ2-1	TRBD2	CASSLEKLAGGLGEQFF	TGTGCCAGCAGTTTAGAGAAACTAGCGGGGGGTCTAGGGGAGCAGTTCTTC
TRBV4-3	.	TRBJ2-1	.	CASSQDMGGAEQFF	TGCGCCAGCAGCCAAGATATGGGGGGCGCTGAGCAGTTCTTC
TRBV7-6	few	TRBJ2-4	.	CASSDIRGKNIQYF	TGTGCCAGCAGCGACATTAGAGGCAAAAACATTCAGTACTTC
TRBV11-1	.	TRBJ2-1	.	CASSLAGGLREQFF	TGTGCCAGCAGCTTAGCGGGGGGACTTCGGGAGCAGTTCTTC
TRBV4-1	.	TRBJ1-5	TRBD1	CASSQDRGLQPQHF	TGCGCCAGCAGCCAGGACAGGGGGCTTCAGCCCCAGCATTTT
TRBV14	few	TRBJ2-7	TRBD2	CASSQEASLAGGFPPYEQYF	TGTGCCAGCAGCCAAGAAGCTTCACTAGCGGGAGGGTTTCCCCCCTACGAGCAGTACTTC
TRBV7-2	.	TRBJ2-3	.	CASSKQGKAPTQYF	TGTGCCAGCAGTAAACAGGGAAAGGCGCCAACGCAGTATTTT
TRBV5-1	.	TRBJ2-3	.	CASSLSTLMFSTDTQYF	TGCGCCAGCAGCTTGTCGACACTTATGTTTAGCACAGATACGCAGTATTTT
TRBV14	.	TRBJ2-2	.	CASSRIWGGANTGELFF	TGTGCCAGCAGCCGGATCTGGGGGGGCGCTAACACCGGGGAGCTGTTTTTT
TRBV3-1	few	TRBJ1-2	.	CASSQEFSARGYTF	TGTGCCAGCAGCCAAGAGTTTTCCGCTCGTGGCTACACCTTC
TRBV4-1	few	TRBJ2-2	.	CASSQDLTGRTGELFF	TGCGCCAGCAGCCAAGATCTCACGGGGCGGACCGGGGAGCTGTTTTTT
TRBV30	.	TRBJ2-3	TRBD2	CAWAYAGGQDTQYF	TGTGCCTGGGCCTATGCGGGGGGGCAAGATACGCAGTATTTT
TRBV4-1	.	TRBJ2-3	TRBD2	CASSQIIAGATTDTQYF	TGCGCCAGCAGCCAGATTATAGCGGGGGCCACCACAGATACGCAGTATTTT
TRBV24-1	few	TRBJ2-1	.	CATSGGGPNEQFF	TGTGCCACCAGTGGAGGGGGTCCCAATGAGCAGTTCTTC
TRBV7-3	few	TRBJ2-2	.	CASSPFQGSGELFF	TGTGCCAGCAGCCCATTTCAGGGGTCCGGGGAGCTGTTTTTT
TRBV6-5	.	TRBJ1-1	.	CASRSPGLETEAFF	TGTGCCAGCAGATCCCCAGGGTTAGAGACTGAAGCTTTCTTT
TRBV14	few	TRBJ2-4	TRBD2	CASSQAGGSRIQYF	TGTGCCAGCAGCCAGGCGGGGGGGAGTAGAATTCAGTACTTC
TRBV5-1	.	TRBJ2-5	.	CASSQEGVFRETQYF	TGCGCCAGCAGCCAAGAGGGGGTATTTCGAGAGACCCAGTACTTC
TRBV5-4	few	TRBJ2-1	.	CASSRPDGYNEQFF	TGTGCCAGCAGCCGGCCGGATGGATACAATGAGCAGTTCTTC
TRBV12-3/TRBV12-4	.	TRBJ1-1	.	CASSSPESGRNTEAFF	TGTGCCAGCAGTTCCCCTGAGTCCGGGCGAAACACTGAAGCTTTCTTT
TRBV18	many	TRBJ2-3	.	CASSPPGADTQYF	TGTGCCAGCTCACCACCGGGCGCAGATACGCAGTATTTT
TRBV4-1	.	TRBJ1-2	.	CASSHLLGGITRNYGYTF	TGCGCCAGCAGCCACCTACTGGGGGGTATCACGCGGAACTATGGCTACACCTTC
TRBV4-2	.	TRBJ2-1	.	CASSQPQGDSYNEQFF	TGTGCCAGCAGCCAGCCGCAGGGAGACTCCTACAATGAGCAGTTCTTC
TRBV18	.	TRBJ1-2	TRBD1	CASSQRGQGKGYTF	TGTGCCAGCTCACAACGGGGACAGGGGAAAGGCTACACCTTC
TRBV30	.	TRBJ2-3	TRBD2	CACVSGRATDTQYF	TGTGCCTGCGTTAGCGGGAGGGCGACAGATACGCAGTATTTT
TRBV5-5	few	TRBJ2-3	.	CASSLGSTSTDTQYF	TGTGCCAGCAGCTTGGGGAGTACTAGCACAGATACGCAGTATTTT
TRBV7-9	.	TRBJ2-7	.	CASSLVGGDGSYEQYF	TGTGCCAGCAGCTTAGTCGGCGGAGATGGCTCCTACGAGCAGTACTTC
TRBV2	.	TRBJ2-3	.	CASSEATSVADTQYF	TGTGCCAGCAGTGAAGCTACCAGCGTGGCAGATACGCAGTATTTT
TRBV6-2/TRBV6-3	.	TRBJ2-5	.	CASSYSAAQETQYF	TGTGCCAGCAGTTACTCGGCAGCCCAAGAGACCCAGTACTTC
TRBV4-1	.	TRBJ2-1	.	CASARTPYNEQFF	TGCGCCAGCGCGAGAACCCCCTACAATGAGCAGTTCTTC
TRBV7-2	.	TRBJ2-7	.	CASSLAAGAGYEQYF	TGTGCCAGCAGCTTAGCGGCAGGGGCCGGCTACGAGCAGTACTTC
TRBV25-1	.	TRBJ2-5	TRBD1	CASSYGGTGVRGETQYF	TGTGCCAGCAGTTACGGAGGGACAGGGGTGCGGGGAGAGACCCAGTACTTC